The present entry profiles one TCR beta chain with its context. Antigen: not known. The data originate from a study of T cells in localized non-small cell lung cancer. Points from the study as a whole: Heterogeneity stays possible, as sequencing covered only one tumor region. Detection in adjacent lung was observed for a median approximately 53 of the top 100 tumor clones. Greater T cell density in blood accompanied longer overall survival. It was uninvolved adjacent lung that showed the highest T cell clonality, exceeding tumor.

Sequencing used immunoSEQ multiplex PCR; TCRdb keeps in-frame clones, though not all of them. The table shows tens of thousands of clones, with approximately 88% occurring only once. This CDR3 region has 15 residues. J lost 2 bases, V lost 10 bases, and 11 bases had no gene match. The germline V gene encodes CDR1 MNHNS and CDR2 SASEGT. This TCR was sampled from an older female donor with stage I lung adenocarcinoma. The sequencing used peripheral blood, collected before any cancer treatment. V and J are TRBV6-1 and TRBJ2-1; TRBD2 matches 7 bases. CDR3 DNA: TGTGCCACTCGGACTAGAGGGTCTGCCTACAATGAGCAGTTCTTC. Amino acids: CATRTRGSAYNEQFF.